The 32 T cell receptor beta chains below were found in one sample sequenced in a study of blood T cell repertoires in COVID-19. Generated by immunoSEQ multiplex PCR, the TCRdb table keeps only in-frame clones and is missing some. The data contain approximately 200,000 clones, 94% of them seen just once; the ten biggest clones take up about 0.76%. Sequenced material: peripheral blood. The receptors were sampled from a man aged 25-45 years with COVID-19, enrolled during active disease.

This clone was recorded only once. The rearrangement joins TRBV7-2 to TRBJ1-5; D unclear. The CDR3 contains 14 residues. Looked up from germline, CDR1 is SGHTA and CDR2 is FQGNSA. Trimming cost V 6 bases and J 0 bases, with 9 bases left between them. CDR3 residues: CASSRTASNQPQHF. CDR3 sequence (DNA): TGTGCCAGCAGTAGAACTGCTAGCAATCAGCCCCAGCATTTT.

This sequence joins TRBV12-3 or TRBV12-4 and TRBJ1-2; no clear D. This CDR3 has 12 amino acids. V gave up 6 bases and J gave up 7 bases, with 12 bases separating them. This chain's CDR3 is CASSYQVGGYTF. Written as DNA, the CDR3 is TGTGCCAGCAGCTATCAGGTTGGTGGCTACACCTTC.

This chain joins TRBV19 and TRBJ2-2; no firm D call. Germline-derived CDR1 and CDR2 are LNHDA and SQIVND (reference sequence). With 4 bases removed from V and 2 bases from J, the gap between germline ends came to 14 bases. The CDR3 has 16 amino acids. CDR3 sequence: CASSSLGSQNTGELFF. The CDR3 region has the DNA TGTGCCAGTAGTAGTCTGGGCAGTCAAAACACCGGGGAGCTGTTTTTT.

The chain links TRBV12-3 or TRBV12-4 to TRBJ1-1, with no clear D. The ends were cut back, 6 bases at V and 7 bases at J, with 9 bases in the middle. There are 11 residues in the CDR3. CDR3 nucleotides: TGTGCCAGCAGCCCCGCCAGTGAAGCTTTCTTT. Its protein product is CASSPASEAFF.

The chain has TRBV11-2 and TRBJ1-4; TRBD1 agrees at 8 bases. CDR1 is SGHAT, CDR2 FQNNGV, per germline. The ends lost 4 bases at V and 2 bases at J; junction bases unmatched: 3. The CDR3 has 15 residues. CDR3 bases: TGTGCCAGCAGCTGGAGACAGGGGACTAATGAAAAACTGTTTTTT. Translated, it gives CASSWRQGTNEKLFF.

The chain links TRBV10-3 to TRBJ2-5; TRBD2 aligns across 7 bases. Germline CDR1 and CDR2: ENHRY and SYGVKD. The CDR3 length is 14 residues. V shed 10 bases, J shed 1 base, and the junction held 9 bases outside the gene matches. The CDR3 is CATQSGGPQETQYF. The DNA for the CDR3 is TGTGCCACCCAATCGGGGGGACCCCAAGAGACCCAGTACTTC.

The chain carries TRBV7-9 and TRBJ2-1; 9 bases match TRBD2. Per the germline V gene, CDR1 is SEHNR and CDR2 is FQNEAQ (reference sequence). The V segment lost 1 base and the J segment 9 bases; nucleotides outside the gene matches: 10. This CDR3 comprises 16 residues. The CDR3 DNA follows: TGTGCCAGCAGCTTAGGGTCGGGACTAGCCTCAGGTGAGCAGTTCTTC. This encodes CASSLGSGLASGEQFF.

This clone was recorded a few times. This chain links TRBV2 with TRBJ1-2; TRBD1 matches 9 bases. The CDR3 contains 16 residues. Trimming took 6 bases from V and 4 from J; bases not matched to a gene: 12. CDR1 and CDR2 from the germline V gene are SNHLY and FYNNEI. The CDR3 spells CASSPNLGQGSYGYTF. CDR3 sequence (DNA): TGTGCCAGCAGCCCGAATCTCGGACAGGGGTCCTATGGCTACACCTTC.

This rearrangement joins TRBV29-1 to TRBJ2-5; TRBD1 aligns across 7 bases. Losses at the gene ends were 3 bases for V and 4 bases for J; bases not matched to a gene: 5. CDR1 and CDR2 (germline): SQVTM, ANQGSEA. The CDR3 is 13 amino acids. The CDR3 region has the DNA TGCAGCGTTGATTTGTCAGGGGGAGAGACCCAGTACTTC. Amino acid sequence: CSVDLSGGETQYF.

V is TRBV30 and J is TRBJ2-5; TRBD2 matches 12 bases. The CDR3 is 15 residues long. J lost 2 bases, V lost 3 bases, and 4 bases had no gene match. CDR1 is GTSNPN and CDR2 is SVGIG in the germline V gene (reference sequence). In DNA form, the CDR3 reads TGTGCCTGGAGGACTGGGACTAGCGGGCAAGAGACCCAGTACTTC. Residues: CAWRTGTSGQETQYF.

The chain couples TRBV5-4 to TRBJ1-3; TRBD1 agrees at 8 bases. The V segment lost 0 bases and the J segment 1 base; nucleotides outside the gene matches: 3. Germline CDR1 is SGHNT and CDR2 is YYREEE (reference sequence). The CDR3 is made up of 16 amino acids. CDR3 loop: CASSLGDRISGNTIYF. CDR3 nucleotides: TGTGCCAGCAGCTTGGGGGACAGGATATCTGGAAACACCATATATTTT.

The V and J genes are TRBV20-1 and TRBJ1-1, with D possibly TRBD1 on 6 matching bases. Germline V CDR1 and CDR2: DFQATT, SNEGSKA (reference sequence). V was clipped by 3 bases and J by 3 bases, with 11 bases between them. The CDR3 covers 13 residues. CDR3 coding DNA: TGCAGTGCTAGTCAGGGGTGGGACACTGAAGCTTTCTTT. It yields the protein CSASQGWDTEAFF.

V and J are TRBV7-9 and TRBJ1-6; D remains ambiguous. The CDR3 is 13 amino acids. V was shortened by 2 bases and J by 9 bases, with 8 bases between the two germline ends. In germline, CDR1 is SEHNR, CDR2 FQNEAQ (reference sequence). The CDR3 loop is CASSLTNGSPLHF. Here the CDR3 DNA reads TGTGCCAGCAGCTTAACGAACGGTTCACCCCTCCACTTT.

This chain links TRBV7-9 with TRBJ2-1; 10 nucleotides agree with TRBD1. The V segment lost 6 bases and the J segment 2 bases; nucleotides outside the gene matches: 4. The germline gives CDR1 SEHNR, CDR2 FQNEAQ (reference sequence). The CDR3 totals 15 residues. Here the CDR3 reads CASRAGTGAYNEQFF. The CDR3 nucleotides read TGTGCCAGCAGAGCCGGGACAGGGGCCTACAATGAGCAGTTCTTC.

A remark on this clone: Additional DNA sequences in this sample encode the identical CDR3. This chain joins TRBV18 and TRBJ1-2; TRBD1 is a possible D gene (6 bases). Deletions cut 3 bases from V and 2 bases from J, with 10 bases between. CDR3 length: 14 amino acids. The V gene's germline CDR1 is KGHSH and CDR2 LQKENI. The CDR3 spells CASSPLQGNYGYTF. The CDR3 bases are TGTGCCAGCTCACCCTTACAGGGCAACTATGGCTACACCTTC.

The chain has TRBV9 and TRBJ2-2, with D possibly being TRBD2 (6 bases). This CDR3 comprises 16 residues. The V gene's germline CDR1 is SGDLS and CDR2 YYNGEE. Between the trimmed V and J ends, which lost 0 bases and 1 base, there was a span of 10 bases. CDR3 nucleotide sequence: TGTGCCAGCAGCGTAGGTAATAGCGGGAACACCGGGGAGCTGTTTTTT. This sequence encodes CASSVGNSGNTGELFF.

The rearrangement links TRBV6-6 to TRBJ1-4; weak D call: TRBD1 (6 bases). Per the germline V gene, CDR1 is MNHNY and CDR2 is SVGAGI (reference sequence). The CDR3 is 15 residues long. Trimming left V 5 bases short and J 6 bases short, with 16 bases between. The CDR3 DNA is TGTGCCAGCAGTCGATCAGGGGTTCTCGATGAAAAACTGTTTTTT. Protein: CASSRSGVLDEKLFF.

This rearrangement joins TRBV6-1 to TRBJ2-1, with D possibly being TRBD2 (5 bases). The CDR3 runs to 17 residues. Per the germline V gene, CDR1 is MNHNS and CDR2 is SASEGT. V was clipped by 3 bases and J by 0 bases, with 15 bases between them. This CDR3 reads CASSERAAGSSYNEQFF. Written as DNA, the CDR3 is TGTGCCAGCAGTGAGCGGGCGGCAGGTAGCTCCTACAATGAGCAGTTCTTC.

This chain links TRBV18 with TRBJ1-3; TRBD1 matches 10 bases. The germline V gene encodes CDR1 KGHSH and CDR2 LQKENI. The CDR3 spans 14 residues. J was trimmed by 6 bases and V by 5 bases; bases with no gene match: 4. CDR3 amino acids: CASSSDRGINTIYF. The CDR3 coding sequence is TGTGCCAGCTCATCGGACAGGGGGATAAACACCATATATTTT. The variable domain in full, completed from reference TRBV18 and TRBJ1-3, reads NAGVMQNPRHLVRRRGQEARLRCSPMKGHSHVYWYRQLPEEGLKFMVYLQKENIIDESGMPKERFSAEFPKEGPSILRIQQVVRGDSAAYFCASSSDRGINTIYFGEGSWLTVV.

V and J are TRBV9 and TRBJ1-3; D is uncertain. The CDR3 is 12 amino acids. Germline CDR1 reads SGDLS; CDR2 reads YYNGEE. V lost 6 bases to trimming and J lost 3 bases, with 7 bases between them. The CDR3 region is CASNGGGNTIYF. The DNA for the CDR3 is TGTGCCAGCAACGGTGGTGGAAACACCATATATTTT.

The gene calls are TRBV7-3 and TRBJ2-1, with D hard to call. V was pared by 5 bases and J by 7 bases, with 9 bases between. The germline V gene has CDR1 SGHTA and CDR2 FQGTGA. This CDR3 contains 12 residues. The CDR3 DNA reads TGTGCCAGCAGCCCCGACGGGAATGAGCAGTTCTTC. This encodes CASSPDGNEQFF.

This rearrangement joins TRBV11-2 to TRBJ2-7; D remains unclear. V was cut by 5 bases and J by 1 base, with 12 bases left in between. The CDR3 is made up of 14 amino acids. Germline assignment: CDR1 SGHAT and CDR2 FQNNGV. CDR3 bases: TGTGCCAGCAGCCACCGCCCCGGTTCCTACGAGCAGTACTTC. Its translation is CASSHRPGSYEQYF.

The rearrangement uses TRBV11-2 and TRBJ1-1; TRBD1 might be the D (6 bases). The V end was cut by 2 bases, the J end by 8 bases, with 12 bases between. Germline lookup yields CDR1 SGHAT and CDR2 FQNNGV. The CDR3 consists of 13 residues. CDR3 region: CASSLWEGTEAFF. The CDR3 nucleotides read TGTGCCAGCAGCTTATGGGAAGGGACAGAAGCTTTCTTT.

This chain connects TRBV6-5 to TRBJ1-3; D not certain. This CDR3 has 16 residues. Germline V gene lookup returns CDR1 MNHEY and CDR2 SVGAGI. V lost 2 bases to trimming and J lost 2 bases, with 13 bases between them. The DNA of the CDR3 is TGTGCCAGCAGTTACGGCAGGCCACGTACTGGAAACACCATATATTTT. Translated, it gives CASSYGRPRTGNTIYF.

This clone was recorded once. The chain joins TRBV6-5 to TRBJ1-6, with D uncertain. The V end was cut by 0 bases, the J end by 7 bases, with 10 bases between. Germline-derived CDR1 and CDR2 are MNHEY and SVGAGI. The CDR3 loop spans 15 amino acids. The CDR3 spells CASSYSRVPNSPLHF. In nucleotides, the CDR3 is TGTGCCAGCAGTTACTCGCGGGTTCCGAATTCACCCCTCCACTTT.

A few counts support this clone. The J gene is TRBJ2-1, the V gene TRBV5-1; possible D gene TRBD2, 6 bases. In germline, CDR1 is SGHRS, CDR2 YFSETQ. The CDR3 consists of 15 residues. Deletions cut 7 bases from V and 6 bases from J, with 20 bases between. The CDR3 bases are TGCGCCAGCGGCCCAGGAGATACGGAGGGCAATGAGCAGTTCTTC. This gives the protein CASGPGDTEGNEQFF.

This sequence joins TRBV7-9 and TRBJ2-7; maybe TRBD2 (6 bases). Germline V CDR1 and CDR2: SEHNR, FQNEAQ (reference sequence). V shed 5 bases and J shed 4 bases, with 12 bases lying between them. The CDR3 is 13 amino acids. CDR3 DNA sequence: TGTGCCAGCAGCGCGCGGGACGATTACGAGCAGTACTTC. It is translated as CASSARDDYEQYF.

V is TRBV7-3 and J is TRBJ2-5; D is unresolved. V lost 6 bases and J 1 base, leaving 9 bases between the germline ends. Germline V gene sequence: CDR1 SGHTA, CDR2 FQGTGA. The CDR3 runs 13 residues. CDR3 coding DNA: TGTGCCAGCAGATCCCCTCCCCAAGAGACCCAGTACTTC. Amino acid sequence: CASRSPPQETQYF.

V and J are TRBV7-2 and TRBJ2-5; D is possibly TRBD2 (6 bases). The CDR3 runs to 16 residues. The germline V gene encodes CDR1 SGHTA and CDR2 FQGNSA. V was pared by 1 base and J by 1 base, with 13 bases between. The CDR3 loop reads CASSLGLAGSQETQYF. The DNA of the CDR3 is TGTGCCAGCAGCTTAGGTCTCGCGGGGAGCCAAGAGACCCAGTACTTC.

V is TRBV2 and J is TRBJ1-6; 8 bases match TRBD1. J lost 7 bases, V lost 6 bases, and 8 bases had no gene match. The V gene's germline CDR1 is SNHLY and CDR2 FYNNEI. This CDR3 has 15 amino acids. CDR3 DNA: TGTGCCAGCAGGGCCAGGGGGCCCTGGAATTCACCCCTCCACTTT. Protein: CASRARGPWNSPLHF.

The gene calls are TRBV10-3 and TRBJ2-3; the match to TRBD2 covers 14 bases. The trim removed 7 bases at V and 3 bases at J, leaving 9 bases unmatched. The CDR3 is 17 amino acids. The germline CDR1 and CDR2 sequences are ENHRY and SYGVKD. CDR3 DNA sequence: TGTGCCATCACCGCGGGGACTAGCGGGGGTATTACAGATACGCAGTATTTT. It is translated as CAITAGTSGGITDTQYF.

V is TRBV5-4 and J is TRBJ1-1; no clear D gene. Per the germline V gene, CDR1 is SGHNT and CDR2 is YYREEE (reference sequence). This CDR3 comprises 15 residues. V was pared by 0 bases and J by 1 base, with 10 bases between. DNA of the CDR3: TGTGCCAGCAGCTTGGATCCGTCAGGGAACACTGAAGCTTTCTTT. It encodes CASSLDPSGNTEAFF.